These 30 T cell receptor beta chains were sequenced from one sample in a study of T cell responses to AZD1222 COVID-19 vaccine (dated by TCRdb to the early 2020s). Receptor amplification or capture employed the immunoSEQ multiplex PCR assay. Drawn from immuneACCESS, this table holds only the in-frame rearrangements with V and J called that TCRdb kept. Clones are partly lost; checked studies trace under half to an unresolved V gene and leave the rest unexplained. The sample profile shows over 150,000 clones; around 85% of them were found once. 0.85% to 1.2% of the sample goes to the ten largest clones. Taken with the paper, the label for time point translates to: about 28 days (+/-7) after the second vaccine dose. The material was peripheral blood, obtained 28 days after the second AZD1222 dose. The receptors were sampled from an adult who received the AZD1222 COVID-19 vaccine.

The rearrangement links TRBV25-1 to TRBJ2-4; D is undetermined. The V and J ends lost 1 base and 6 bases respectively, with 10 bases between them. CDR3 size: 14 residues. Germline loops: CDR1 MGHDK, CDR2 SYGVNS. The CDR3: CASSESWKSNIQYF. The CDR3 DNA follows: TGTGCCAGCAGTGAATCATGGAAGTCAAACATTCAGTACTTC.

The CDR3 is CASSLGLGQPQHF. The CDR3 nucleotides are TGTGCCAGCAGCTTGGGACTGGGTCAGCCCCAGCATTTT. The chain carries TRBV12-3 or TRBV12-4 and TRBJ1-5, with a tentative D call TRBD1 (5 bases). Trimming cost V 6 bases and J 6 bases, with 12 bases left between them. The CDR3 consists of 13 residues.

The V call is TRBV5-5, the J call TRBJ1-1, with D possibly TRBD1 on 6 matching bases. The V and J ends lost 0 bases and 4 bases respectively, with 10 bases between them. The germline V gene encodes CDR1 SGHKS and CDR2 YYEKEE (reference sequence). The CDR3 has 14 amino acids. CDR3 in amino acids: CASSLEGGSTEAFF. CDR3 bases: TGTGCCAGCAGCTTGGAAGGGGGGTCCACTGAAGCTTTCTTT.

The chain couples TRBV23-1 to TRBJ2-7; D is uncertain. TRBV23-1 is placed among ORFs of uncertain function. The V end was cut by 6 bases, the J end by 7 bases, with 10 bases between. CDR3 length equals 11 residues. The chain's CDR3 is CASRKQAEQYF. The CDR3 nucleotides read TGCGCCAGCAGAAAACAAGCGGAGCAGTACTTC.

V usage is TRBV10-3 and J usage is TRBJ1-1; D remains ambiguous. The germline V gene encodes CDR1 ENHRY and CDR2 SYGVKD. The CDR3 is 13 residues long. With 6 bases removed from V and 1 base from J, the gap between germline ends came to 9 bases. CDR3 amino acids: CAISGFGNTEAFF. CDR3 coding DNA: TGTGCCATCAGCGGATTTGGGAACACTGAAGCTTTCTTT.

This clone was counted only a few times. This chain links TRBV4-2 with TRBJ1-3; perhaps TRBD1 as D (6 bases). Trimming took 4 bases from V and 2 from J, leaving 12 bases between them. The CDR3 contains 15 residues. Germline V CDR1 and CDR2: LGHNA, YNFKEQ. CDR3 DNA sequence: TGTGCCAGCAGCCTCATAACAGGGACTGGAAACACCATATATTTT. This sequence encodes CASSLITGTGNTIYF.

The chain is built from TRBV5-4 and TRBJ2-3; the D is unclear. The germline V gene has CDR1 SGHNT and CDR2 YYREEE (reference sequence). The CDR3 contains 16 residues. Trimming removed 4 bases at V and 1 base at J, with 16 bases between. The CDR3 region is CASSPGLGGRTDTQYF. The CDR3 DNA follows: TGTGCCAGCAGCCCCGGGTTGGGCGGTCGCACAGATACGCAGTATTTT.

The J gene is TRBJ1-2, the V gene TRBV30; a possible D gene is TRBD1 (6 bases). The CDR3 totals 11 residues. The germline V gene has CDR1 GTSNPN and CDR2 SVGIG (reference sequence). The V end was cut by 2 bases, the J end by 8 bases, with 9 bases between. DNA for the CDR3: TGTGCCTGGAGTTTACAGGGAGGCTACACCTTC. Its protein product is CAWSLQGGYTF.

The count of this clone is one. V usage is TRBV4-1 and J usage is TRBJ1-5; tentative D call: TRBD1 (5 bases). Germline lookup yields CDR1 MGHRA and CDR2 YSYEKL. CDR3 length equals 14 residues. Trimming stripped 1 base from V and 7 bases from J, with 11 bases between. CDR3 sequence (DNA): TGCGCCAGCAGCCAAGGCGGTAGGGGCCAGCCCCAGCATTTT. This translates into CASSQGGRGQPQHF.

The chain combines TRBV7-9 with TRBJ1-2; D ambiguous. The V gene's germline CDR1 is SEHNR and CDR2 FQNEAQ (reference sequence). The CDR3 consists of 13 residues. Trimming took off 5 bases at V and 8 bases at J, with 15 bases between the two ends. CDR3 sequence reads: CASSTSEFRGYTF. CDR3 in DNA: TGTGCCAGCAGCACCTCCGAGTTTCGCGGCTACACCTTC.

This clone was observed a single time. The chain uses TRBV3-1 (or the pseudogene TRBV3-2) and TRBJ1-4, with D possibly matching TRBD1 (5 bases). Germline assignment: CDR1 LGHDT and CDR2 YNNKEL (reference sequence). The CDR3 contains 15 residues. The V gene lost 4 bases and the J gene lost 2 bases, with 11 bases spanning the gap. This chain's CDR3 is CASSPGTPTNEKLFF. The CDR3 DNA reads TGTGCCAGCAGCCCCGGGACCCCCACTAATGAAAAACTGTTTTTT.

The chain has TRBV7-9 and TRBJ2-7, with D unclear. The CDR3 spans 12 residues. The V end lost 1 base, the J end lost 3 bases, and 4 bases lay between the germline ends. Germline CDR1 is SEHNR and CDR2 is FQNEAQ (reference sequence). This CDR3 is CASSLGVYEQYF. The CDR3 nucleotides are TGTGCCAGCAGCTTAGGGGTCTACGAGCAGTACTTC.

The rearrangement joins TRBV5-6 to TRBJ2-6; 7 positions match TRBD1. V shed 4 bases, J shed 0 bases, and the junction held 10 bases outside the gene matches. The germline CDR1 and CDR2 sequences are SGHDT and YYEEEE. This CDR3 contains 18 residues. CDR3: CASSVRDSGISGANVLTF. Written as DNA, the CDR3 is TGTGCCAGCAGCGTCCGGGACAGCGGTATCTCTGGGGCCAACGTCCTGACTTTC.

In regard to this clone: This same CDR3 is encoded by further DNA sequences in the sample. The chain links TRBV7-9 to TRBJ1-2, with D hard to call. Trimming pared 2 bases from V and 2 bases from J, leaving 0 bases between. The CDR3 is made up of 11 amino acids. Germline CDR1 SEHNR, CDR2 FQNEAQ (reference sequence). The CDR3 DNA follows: TGTGCCAGCAGCTTAAACTATGGCTACACCTTC. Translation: CASSLNYGYTF.

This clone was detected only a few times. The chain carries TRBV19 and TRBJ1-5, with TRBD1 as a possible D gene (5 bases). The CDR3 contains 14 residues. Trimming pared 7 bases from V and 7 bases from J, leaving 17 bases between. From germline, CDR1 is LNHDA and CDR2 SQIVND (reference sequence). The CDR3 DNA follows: TGTGCCAGTACCCTTCAGGGTCCCAGGCAGCCCCAGCATTTT. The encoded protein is CASTLQGPRQPQHF. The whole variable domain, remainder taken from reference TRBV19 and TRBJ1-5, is DGGITQSPKYLFRKEGQNVTLSCEQNLNHDAMYWYRQDPGQGLRLIYYSQIVNDFQKGDIAEGYSVSREKKESFPLTVTSAQKNPTAFYLCASTLQGPRQPQHFGDGTRLSIL.

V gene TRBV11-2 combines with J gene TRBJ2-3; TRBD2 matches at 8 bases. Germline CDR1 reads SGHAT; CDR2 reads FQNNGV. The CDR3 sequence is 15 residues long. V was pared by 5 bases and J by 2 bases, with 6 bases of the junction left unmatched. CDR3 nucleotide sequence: TGTGCCAGCAGCCGTTGGCGGGGGGACACAGATACGCAGTATTTT. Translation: CASSRWRGDTDTQYF.

The CDR3 spells CAISEIRGNTEAFF. DNA for the CDR3: TGTGCCATCAGTGAGATAAGGGGAAACACTGAAGCTTTCTTT. The chain combines TRBV10-3 with TRBJ1-1, with D maybe TRBD1 (5 bases). CDR1 and CDR2 from the germline V gene are ENHRY and SYGVKD. The CDR3 spans 14 residues. Trimming removed 2 bases from V and 2 bases from J, with 9 bases in between.

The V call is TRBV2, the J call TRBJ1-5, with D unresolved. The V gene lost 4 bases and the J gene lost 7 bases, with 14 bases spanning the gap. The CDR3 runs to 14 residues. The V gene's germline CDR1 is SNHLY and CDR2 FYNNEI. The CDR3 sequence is CASSGDPRGQPQHF. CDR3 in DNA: TGTGCCAGCAGTGGCGACCCCCGGGGACAGCCCCAGCATTTT.

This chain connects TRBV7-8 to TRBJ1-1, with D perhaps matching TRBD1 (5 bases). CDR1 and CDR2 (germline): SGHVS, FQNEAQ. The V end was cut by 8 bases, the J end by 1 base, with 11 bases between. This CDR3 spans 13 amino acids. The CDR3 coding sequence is TGTGCCAGCGGTAAGGGGAGGAACACTGAAGCTTTCTTT. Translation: CASGKGRNTEAFF.

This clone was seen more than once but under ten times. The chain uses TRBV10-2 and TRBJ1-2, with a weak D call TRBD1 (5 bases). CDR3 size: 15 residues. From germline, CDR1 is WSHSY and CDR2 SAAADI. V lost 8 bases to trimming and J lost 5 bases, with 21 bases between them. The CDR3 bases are TGCGCCAGCTCCCCTGGGGCAGTCCAGGCTTATGGCTACACCTTC. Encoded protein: CASSPGAVQAYGYTF.

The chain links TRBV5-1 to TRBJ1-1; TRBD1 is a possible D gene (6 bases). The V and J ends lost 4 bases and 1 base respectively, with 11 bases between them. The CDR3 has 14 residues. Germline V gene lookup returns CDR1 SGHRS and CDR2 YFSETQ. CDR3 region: CASSMGHANTEAFF. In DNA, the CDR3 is TGCGCCAGCAGCATGGGACACGCGAACACTGAAGCTTTCTTT.

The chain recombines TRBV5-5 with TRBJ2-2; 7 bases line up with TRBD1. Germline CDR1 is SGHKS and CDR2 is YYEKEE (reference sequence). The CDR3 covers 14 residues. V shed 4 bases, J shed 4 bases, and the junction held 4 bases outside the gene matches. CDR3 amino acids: CASSPQGITGELFF. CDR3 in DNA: TGTGCCAGCAGCCCACAGGGGATCACCGGGGAGCTGTTTTTT.

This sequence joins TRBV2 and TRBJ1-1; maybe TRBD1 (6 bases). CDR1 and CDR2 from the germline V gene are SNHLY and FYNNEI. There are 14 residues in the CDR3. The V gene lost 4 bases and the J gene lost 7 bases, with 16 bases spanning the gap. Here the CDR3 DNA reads TGTGCCAGCAGTGCCCCGGGGGCAGGGGTTGAAGCTTTCTTT. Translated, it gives CASSAPGAGVEAFF.

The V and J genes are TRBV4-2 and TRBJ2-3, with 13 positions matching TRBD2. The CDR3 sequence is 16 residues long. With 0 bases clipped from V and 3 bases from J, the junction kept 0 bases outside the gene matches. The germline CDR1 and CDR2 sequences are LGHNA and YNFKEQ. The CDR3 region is CASSQELAGGTDTQYF. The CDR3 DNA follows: TGTGCCAGCAGCCAAGAACTAGCGGGGGGGACAGATACGCAGTATTTT.

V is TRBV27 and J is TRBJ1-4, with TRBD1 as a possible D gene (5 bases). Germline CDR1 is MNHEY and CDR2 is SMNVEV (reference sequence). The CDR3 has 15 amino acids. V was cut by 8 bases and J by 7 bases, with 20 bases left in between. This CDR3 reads CASGDFRVGIEKLFF. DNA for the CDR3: TGTGCCAGCGGAGACTTCAGGGTAGGAATTGAAAAACTGTTTTTT. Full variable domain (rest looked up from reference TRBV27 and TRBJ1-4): EAQVTQNPRYLITVTGKKLTVTCSQNMNHEYMSWYRQDPGLGLRQIYYSMNVEVTDKGDVPEGYKVSRKEKRNFPLILESPSPNQTSLYFCASGDFRVGIEKLFFGSGTQLSVL.

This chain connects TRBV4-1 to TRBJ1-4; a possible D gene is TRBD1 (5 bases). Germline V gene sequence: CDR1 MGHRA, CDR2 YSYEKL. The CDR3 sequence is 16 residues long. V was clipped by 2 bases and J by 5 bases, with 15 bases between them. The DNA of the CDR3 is TGCGCCAGCAGCCAAAGTGGGTGGGGCCGAAATGAAAAACTGTTTTTT. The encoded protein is CASSQSGWGRNEKLFF.

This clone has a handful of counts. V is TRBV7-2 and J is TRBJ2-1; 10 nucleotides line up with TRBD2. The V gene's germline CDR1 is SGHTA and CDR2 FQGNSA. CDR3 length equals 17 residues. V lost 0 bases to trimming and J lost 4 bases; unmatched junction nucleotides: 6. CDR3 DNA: TGTGCCAGCAGCTTAGCGGAGCGGGGGGGCAGGTACAATGAGCAGTTCTTC. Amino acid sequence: CASSLAERGGRYNEQFF.

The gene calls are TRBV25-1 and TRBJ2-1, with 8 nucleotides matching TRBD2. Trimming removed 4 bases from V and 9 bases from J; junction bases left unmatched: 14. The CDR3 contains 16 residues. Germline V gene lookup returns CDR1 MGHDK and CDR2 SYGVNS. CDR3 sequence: CASSARRLAGSGEQFF. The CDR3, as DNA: TGTGCCAGCAGTGCTCGCCGATTAGCGGGGTCGGGTGAGCAGTTCTTC. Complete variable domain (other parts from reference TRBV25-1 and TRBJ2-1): EADIYQTPRYLVIGTGKKITLECSQTMGHDKMYWYQQDPGMELHLIHYSYGVNSTEKGDLSSESTVSRIRTEHFPLTLESARPSHTSQYLCASSARRLAGSGEQFFGPGTRLTVL.

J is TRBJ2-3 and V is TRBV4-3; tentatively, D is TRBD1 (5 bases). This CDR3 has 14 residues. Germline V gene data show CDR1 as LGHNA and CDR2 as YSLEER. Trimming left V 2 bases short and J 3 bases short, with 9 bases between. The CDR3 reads CASSQQQGTDTQYF. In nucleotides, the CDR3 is TGCGCCAGCAGCCAACAGCAGGGAACAGATACGCAGTATTTT.

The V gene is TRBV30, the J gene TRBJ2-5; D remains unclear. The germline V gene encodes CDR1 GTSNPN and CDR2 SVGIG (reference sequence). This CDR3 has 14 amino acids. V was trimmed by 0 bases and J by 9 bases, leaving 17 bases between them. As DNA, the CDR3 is TGTGCCTGGAGTGTACTCGGCGAATTTATGGCCCAGTACTTC. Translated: CAWSVLGEFMAQYF.